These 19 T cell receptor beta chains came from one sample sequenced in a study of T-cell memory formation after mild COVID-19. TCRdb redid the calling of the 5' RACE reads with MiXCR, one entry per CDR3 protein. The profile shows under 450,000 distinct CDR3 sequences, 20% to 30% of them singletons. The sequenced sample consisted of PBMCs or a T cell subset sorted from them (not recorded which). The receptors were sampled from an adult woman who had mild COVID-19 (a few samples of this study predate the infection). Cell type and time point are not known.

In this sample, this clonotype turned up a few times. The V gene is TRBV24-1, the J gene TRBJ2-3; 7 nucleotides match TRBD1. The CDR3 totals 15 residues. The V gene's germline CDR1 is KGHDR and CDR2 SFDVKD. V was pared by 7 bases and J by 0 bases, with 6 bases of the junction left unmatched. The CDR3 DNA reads TGTGCCACCAGCCTAACAGGGGCAAGCACAGATACGCAGTATTTT. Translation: CATSLTGASTDTQYF.

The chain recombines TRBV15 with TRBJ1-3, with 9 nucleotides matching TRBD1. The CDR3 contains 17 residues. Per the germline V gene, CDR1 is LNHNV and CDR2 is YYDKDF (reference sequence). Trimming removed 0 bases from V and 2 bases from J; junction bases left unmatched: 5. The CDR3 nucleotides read TGTGCCACCAGCAGAGAGACAGGGGGTATGGCTGGAAACACCATATATTTT. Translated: CATSRETGGMAGNTIYF.

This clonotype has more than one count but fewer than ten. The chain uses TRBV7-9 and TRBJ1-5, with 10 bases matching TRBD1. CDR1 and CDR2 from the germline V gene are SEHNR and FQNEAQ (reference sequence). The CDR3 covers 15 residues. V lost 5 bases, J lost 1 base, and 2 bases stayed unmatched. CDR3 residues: CASSRGQGSNQPQHF. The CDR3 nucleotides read TGTGCCAGCAGCCGGGGACAGGGGAGCAATCAGCCCCAGCATTTT.

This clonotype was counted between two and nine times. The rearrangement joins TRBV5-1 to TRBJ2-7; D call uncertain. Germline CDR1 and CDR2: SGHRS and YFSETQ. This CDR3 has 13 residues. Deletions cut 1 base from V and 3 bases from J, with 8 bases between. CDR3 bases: TGCGCCAGCAGCTTGAATGGCGACTACGAGCAGTACTTC. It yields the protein CASSLNGDYEQYF.

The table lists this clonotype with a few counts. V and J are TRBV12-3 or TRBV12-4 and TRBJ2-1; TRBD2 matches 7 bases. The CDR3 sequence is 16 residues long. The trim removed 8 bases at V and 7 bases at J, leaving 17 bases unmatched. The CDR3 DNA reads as TGTGCCAGCCTGGGGGTTGGGCTAGCGGAGCCAAATGAGCAGTTCTTC. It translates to CASLGVGLAEPNEQFF.

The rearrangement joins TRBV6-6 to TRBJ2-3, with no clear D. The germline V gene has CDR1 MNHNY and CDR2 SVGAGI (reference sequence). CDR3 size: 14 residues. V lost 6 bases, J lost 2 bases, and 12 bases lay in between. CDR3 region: CASSRFALTDTQYF. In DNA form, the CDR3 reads TGTGCCAGCAGCCGTTTCGCGCTCACAGATACGCAGTATTTT.

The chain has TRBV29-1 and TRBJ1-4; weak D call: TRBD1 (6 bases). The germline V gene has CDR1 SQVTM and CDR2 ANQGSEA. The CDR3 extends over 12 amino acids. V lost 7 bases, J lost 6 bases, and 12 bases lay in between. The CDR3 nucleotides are TGCAGCGCCACAGGGTTGGATGAAAAACTGTTTTTT. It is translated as CSATGLDEKLFF.

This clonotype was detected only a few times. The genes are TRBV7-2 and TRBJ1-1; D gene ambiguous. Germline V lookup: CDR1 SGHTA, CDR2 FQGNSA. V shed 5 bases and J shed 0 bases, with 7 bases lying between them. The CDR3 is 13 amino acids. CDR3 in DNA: TGTGCCAGCAGCCAGAGGCTGAACACTGAAGCTTTCTTT. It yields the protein CASSQRLNTEAFF.

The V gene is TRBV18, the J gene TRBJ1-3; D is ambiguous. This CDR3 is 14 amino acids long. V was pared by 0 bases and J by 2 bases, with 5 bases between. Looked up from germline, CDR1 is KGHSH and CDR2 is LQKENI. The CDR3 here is CASSPPSPGNTIYF. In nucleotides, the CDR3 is TGTGCCAGCTCACCACCGAGCCCTGGAAACACCATATATTTT.

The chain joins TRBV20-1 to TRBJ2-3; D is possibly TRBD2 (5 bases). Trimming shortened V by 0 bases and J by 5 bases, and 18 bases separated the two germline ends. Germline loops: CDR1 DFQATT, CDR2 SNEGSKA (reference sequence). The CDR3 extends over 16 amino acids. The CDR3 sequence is CSARDSGAAGGDTQYF. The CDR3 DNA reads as TGCAGTGCTAGAGATTCAGGAGCGGCTGGTGGAGATACGCAGTATTTT.

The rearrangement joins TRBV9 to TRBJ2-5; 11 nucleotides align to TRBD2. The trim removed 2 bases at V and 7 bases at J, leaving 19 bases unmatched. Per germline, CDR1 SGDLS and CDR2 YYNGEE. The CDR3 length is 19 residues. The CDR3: CASSVMPSGGPGFDGTQYF. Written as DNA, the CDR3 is TGTGCCAGCAGCGTCATGCCTAGCGGGGGGCCAGGTTTCGATGGGACCCAGTACTTC. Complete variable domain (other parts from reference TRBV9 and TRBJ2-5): DSGVTQTPKHLITATGQRVTLRCSPRSGDLSVYWYQQSLDQGLQFLIQYYNGEERAKGNILERFSAQQFPDLHSELNLSSLELGDSALYFCASSVMPSGGPGFDGTQYFGPGTRLLVL.

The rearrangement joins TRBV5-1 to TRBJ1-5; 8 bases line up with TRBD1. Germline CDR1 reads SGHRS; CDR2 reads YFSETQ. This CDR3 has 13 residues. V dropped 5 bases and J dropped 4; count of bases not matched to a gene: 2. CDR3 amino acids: CASRTGENQPQHF. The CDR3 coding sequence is TGCGCCAGCAGGACAGGGGAAAATCAGCCCCAGCATTTT.

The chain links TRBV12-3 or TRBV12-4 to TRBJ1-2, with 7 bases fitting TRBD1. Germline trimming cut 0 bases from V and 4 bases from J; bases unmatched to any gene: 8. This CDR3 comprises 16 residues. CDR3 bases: TGTGCCAGCAGTTTAGCTGCGACAGGGAAGCTCTATGGCTACACCTTC. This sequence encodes CASSLAATGKLYGYTF.

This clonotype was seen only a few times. The CDR3 region is CASSPRQEAFF. DNA for the CDR3: TGTGCCAGCAGCCCCCGACAGGAAGCTTTCTTT. The V gene is TRBV7-9, the J gene TRBJ1-1; the D gene is possibly TRBD1 (5 bases). This CDR3 comprises 11 residues. V dropped 5 bases and J dropped 8 bases, with 9 bases sitting between them. CDR1 is SEHNR and CDR2 is FQNEAQ in the germline V gene (reference sequence). Variable domain in full (rest from reference TRBV7-9 and TRBJ1-1): DTGVSQNPRHKITKRGQNVTFRCDPISEHNRLYWYRQTLGQGPEFLTYFQNEAQLEKSRLLSDRFSAERPKGSFSTLEIQRTEQGDSAMYLCASSPRQEAFFGQGTRLTVV.

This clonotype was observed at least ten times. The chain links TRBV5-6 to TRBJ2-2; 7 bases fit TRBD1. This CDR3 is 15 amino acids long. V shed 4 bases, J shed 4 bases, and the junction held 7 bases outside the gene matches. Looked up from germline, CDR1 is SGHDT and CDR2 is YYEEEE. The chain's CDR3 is CASSPDRARTGELFF. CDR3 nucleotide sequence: TGTGCCAGCAGCCCCGACAGGGCCCGCACCGGGGAGCTGTTTTTT.

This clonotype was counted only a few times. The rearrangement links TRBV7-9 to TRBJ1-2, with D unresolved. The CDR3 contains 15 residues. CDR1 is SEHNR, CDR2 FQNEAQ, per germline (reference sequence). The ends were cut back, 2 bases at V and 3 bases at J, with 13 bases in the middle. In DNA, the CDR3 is TGTGCCAGCAGCTTATCGTACGGAAACCACTATGGCTACACCTTC. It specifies CASSLSYGNHYGYTF.

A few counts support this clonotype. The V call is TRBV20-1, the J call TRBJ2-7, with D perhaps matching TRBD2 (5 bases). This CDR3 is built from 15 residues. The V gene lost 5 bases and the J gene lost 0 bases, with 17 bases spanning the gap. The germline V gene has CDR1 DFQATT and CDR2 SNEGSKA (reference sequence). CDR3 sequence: CSAGSRGSLSYEQYF. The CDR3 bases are TGCAGTGCTGGGAGCCGCGGTTCCCTCTCCTACGAGCAGTACTTC.

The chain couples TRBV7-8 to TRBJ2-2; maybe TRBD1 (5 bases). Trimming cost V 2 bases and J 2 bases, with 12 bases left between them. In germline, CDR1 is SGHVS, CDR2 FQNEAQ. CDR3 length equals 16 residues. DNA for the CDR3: TGTGCCAGCAGCTTAACAGCGACAGCCAACACCGGGGAGCTGTTTTTT. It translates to CASSLTATANTGELFF.

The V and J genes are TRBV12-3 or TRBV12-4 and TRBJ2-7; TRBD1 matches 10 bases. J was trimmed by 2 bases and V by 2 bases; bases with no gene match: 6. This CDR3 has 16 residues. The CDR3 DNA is TGTGCCAGCAGTTTATCCTATGGACAGGGGGCCTACGAGCAGTACTTC. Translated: CASSLSYGQGAYEQYF.